This section outlines one TCR beta chain sequence together with its context. Some clones are missing from TCRdb's copy, which holds only in-frame ones; the method was immunoSEQ multiplex PCR. Among 98,000 or so clones listed, approximately 94% were seen once. The data belong to a study of technical replicates of blood from several donors. V was clipped by 3 bases and J by 1 base; unmatched bases: 13. The CDR3 contains 18 residues. Germline values: CDR1 SEHNR, CDR2 FQNEAQ (reference sequence). The rearrangement links TRBV7-9 to TRBJ2-3; 7 bases fit TRBD2. The sequenced sample consisted of T cells isolated from PBMCs. The sequence derives from a human donor in good health. CDR3 sequence reads: CASSFLGADTSGTDTQYF. The CDR3, as DNA: TGTGCCAGCAGCTTCTTAGGAGCCGACACTAGCGGCACAGATACGCAGTATTTT.